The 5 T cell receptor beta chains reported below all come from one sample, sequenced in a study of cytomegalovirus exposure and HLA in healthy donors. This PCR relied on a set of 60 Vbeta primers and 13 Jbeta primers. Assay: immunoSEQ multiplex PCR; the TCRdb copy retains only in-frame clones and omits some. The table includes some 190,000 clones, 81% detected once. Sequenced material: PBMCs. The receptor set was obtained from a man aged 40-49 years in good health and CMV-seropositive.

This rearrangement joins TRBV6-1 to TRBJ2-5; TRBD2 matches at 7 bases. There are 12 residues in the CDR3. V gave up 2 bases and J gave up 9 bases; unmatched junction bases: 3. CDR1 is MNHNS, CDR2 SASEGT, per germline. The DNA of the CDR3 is TGTGCCAGCAGTGAAATGGGAGGGGCCCAGTACTTC. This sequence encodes CASSEMGGAQYF.

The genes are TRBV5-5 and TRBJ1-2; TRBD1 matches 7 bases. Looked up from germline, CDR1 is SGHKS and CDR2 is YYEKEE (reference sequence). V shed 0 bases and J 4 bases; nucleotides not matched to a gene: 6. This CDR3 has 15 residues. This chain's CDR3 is CASSLAGQSSYGYTF. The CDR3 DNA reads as TGTGCCAGCAGCTTGGCGGGACAGTCGAGCTATGGCTACACCTTC.

CDR3 residues: CASSETYAGGLDTQYF. The DNA for the CDR3 is TGTGCCAGCAGCGAAACCTACGCGGGGGGGTTAGATACGCAGTATTTT. The rearrangement joins TRBV4-2 to TRBJ2-3; 9 bases map to TRBD2. CDR1 is LGHNA, CDR2 YNFKEQ, per germline. Germline trimming cut 5 bases from V and 5 bases from J; bases unmatched to any gene: 11. This CDR3 region has 16 residues.

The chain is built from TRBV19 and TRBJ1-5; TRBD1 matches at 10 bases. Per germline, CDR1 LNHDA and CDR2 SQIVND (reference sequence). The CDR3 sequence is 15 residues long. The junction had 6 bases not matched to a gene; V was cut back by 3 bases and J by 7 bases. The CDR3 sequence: CASSIQGQGTQPQHF. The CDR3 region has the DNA TGTGCCAGTAGTATTCAGGGACAGGGGACACAGCCCCAGCATTTT. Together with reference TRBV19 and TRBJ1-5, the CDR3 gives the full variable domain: DGGITQSPKYLFRKEGQNVTLSCEQNLNHDAMYWYRQDPGQGLRLIYYSQIVNDFQKGDIAEGYSVSREKKESFPLTVTSAQKNPTAFYLCASSIQGQGTQPQHFGDGTRLSIL.

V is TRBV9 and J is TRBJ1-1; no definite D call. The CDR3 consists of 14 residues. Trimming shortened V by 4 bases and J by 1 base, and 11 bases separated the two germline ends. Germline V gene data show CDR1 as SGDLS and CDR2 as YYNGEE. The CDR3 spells CASSPSGRNTEAFF. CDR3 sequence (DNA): TGTGCCAGCAGCCCGTCGGGGAGGAACACTGAAGCTTTCTTT.